This TCR beta chain originates from a study of blood T cells in healthy people across ages. Study observations and caveats: The fall in TCR beta diversity per million T cells was roughly linear with age.

Combining a sample-barcoded 5' primer with a J-beta primer mix, a second PCR ran for roughly 7 to 12 cycles. TCRdb re-called the 5' RACE reads with MiXCR, one entry per CDR3 protein. The data show approximately 760,000 distinct CDR3 sequences, 20% to 25% seen once. This CDR3 has 14 residues. V shed 6 bases and J shed 1 base, with 12 bases lying between them. Per germline, CDR1 ENHRY and CDR2 SYGVKD. As concerns this clonotype: Antigen: not known.

This same sample was also taken into another study, of T cells of mothers and their children.

Sequencing input: blood. The receptor was derived from a boy aged 5 to 17 in good health. The genes are TRBV10-3 and TRBJ1-1, with D possibly matching TRBD1 (6 bases). Written as DNA, the CDR3 is TGTGCCATCAGCCGGGACACCGAGAACACTGAAGCTTTCTTT. It translates to CAISRDTENTEAFF.